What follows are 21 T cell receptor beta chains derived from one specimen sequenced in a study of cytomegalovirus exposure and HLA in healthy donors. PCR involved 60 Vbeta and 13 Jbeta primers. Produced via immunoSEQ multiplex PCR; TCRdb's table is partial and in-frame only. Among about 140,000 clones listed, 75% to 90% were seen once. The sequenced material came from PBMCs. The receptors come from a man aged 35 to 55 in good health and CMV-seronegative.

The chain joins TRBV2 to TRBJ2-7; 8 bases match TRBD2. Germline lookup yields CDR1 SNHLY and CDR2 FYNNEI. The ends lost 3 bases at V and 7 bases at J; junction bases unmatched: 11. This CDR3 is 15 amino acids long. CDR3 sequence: CASSDTGGGAGEQYF. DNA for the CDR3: TGTGCCAGCAGTGACACCGGGGGGGGAGCCGGTGAGCAGTACTTC.

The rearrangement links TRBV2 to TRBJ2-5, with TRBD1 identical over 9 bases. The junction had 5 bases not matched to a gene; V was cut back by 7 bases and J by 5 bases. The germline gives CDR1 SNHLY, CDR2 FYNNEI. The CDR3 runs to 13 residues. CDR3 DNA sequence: TGTGCCAGCAACCGACAGGGGGGGGAGACCCAGTACTTC. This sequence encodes CASNRQGGETQYF. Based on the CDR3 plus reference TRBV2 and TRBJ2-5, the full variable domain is EPEVTQTPSHQVTQMGQEVILRCVPISNHLYFYWYRQILGQKVEFLVSFYNNEISEKSEIFDDQFSVERPDGSNFTLKIRSTKLEDSAMYFCASNRQGGETQYFGPGTRLLVL.

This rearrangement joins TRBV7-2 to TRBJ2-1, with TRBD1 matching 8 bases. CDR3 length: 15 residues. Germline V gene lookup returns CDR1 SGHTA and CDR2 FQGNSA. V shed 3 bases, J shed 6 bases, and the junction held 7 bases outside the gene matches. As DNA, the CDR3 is TGTGCCAGCAGCTTTGAGGACAGGGTAGGCAATGAGCAGTTCTTC. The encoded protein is CASSFEDRVGNEQFF.

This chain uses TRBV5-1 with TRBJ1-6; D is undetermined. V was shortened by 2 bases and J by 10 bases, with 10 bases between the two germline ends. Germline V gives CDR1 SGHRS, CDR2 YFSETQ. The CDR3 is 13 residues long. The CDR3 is CASSLGEGSPLHF. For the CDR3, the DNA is TGCGCCAGCAGCTTAGGAGAGGGATCACCCCTCCACTTT.

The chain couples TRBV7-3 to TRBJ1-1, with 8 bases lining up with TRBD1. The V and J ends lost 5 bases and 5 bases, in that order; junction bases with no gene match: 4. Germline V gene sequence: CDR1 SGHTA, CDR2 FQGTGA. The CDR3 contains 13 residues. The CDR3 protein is CASSPRGRTEAFF. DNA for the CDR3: TGTGCCAGCAGCCCCAGGGGGCGAACTGAAGCTTTCTTT. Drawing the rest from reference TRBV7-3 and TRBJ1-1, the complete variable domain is GAGVSQTPSNKVTEKGKYVELRCDPISGHTALYWYRQSLGQGPEFLIYFQGTGAADDSGLPNDRFFAVRPEGSVSTLKIQRTERGDSAVYLCASSPRGRTEAFFGQGTRLTVV.

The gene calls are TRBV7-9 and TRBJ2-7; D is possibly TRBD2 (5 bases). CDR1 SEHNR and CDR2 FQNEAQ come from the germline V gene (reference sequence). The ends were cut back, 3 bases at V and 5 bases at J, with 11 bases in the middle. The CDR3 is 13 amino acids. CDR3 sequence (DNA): TGTGCCAGCAGCTTTTGGGAGCGAGACGAGCAGTACTTC. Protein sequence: CASSFWERDEQYF.

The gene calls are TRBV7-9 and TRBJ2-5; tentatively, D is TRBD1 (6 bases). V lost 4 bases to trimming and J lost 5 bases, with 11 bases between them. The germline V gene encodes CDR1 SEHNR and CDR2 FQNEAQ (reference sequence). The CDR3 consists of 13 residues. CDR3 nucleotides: TGTGCCAGCAGCTGGAGACAGGCGGAGACCCAGTACTTC. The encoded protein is CASSWRQAETQYF.

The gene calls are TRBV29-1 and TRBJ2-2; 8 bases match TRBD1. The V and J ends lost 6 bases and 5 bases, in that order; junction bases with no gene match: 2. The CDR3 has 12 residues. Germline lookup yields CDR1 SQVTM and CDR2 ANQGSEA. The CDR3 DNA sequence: TGCAGCGTCCGGACAGGGACCGGGGAGCTGTTTTTT. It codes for CSVRTGTGELFF.

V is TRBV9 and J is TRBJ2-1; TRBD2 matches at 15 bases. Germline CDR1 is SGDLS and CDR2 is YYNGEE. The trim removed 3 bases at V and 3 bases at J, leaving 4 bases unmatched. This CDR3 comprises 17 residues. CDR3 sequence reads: CASSGGLAGGFYNEQFF. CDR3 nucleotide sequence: TGTGCCAGCAGCGGGGGACTAGCGGGAGGCTTCTACAATGAGCAGTTCTTC.

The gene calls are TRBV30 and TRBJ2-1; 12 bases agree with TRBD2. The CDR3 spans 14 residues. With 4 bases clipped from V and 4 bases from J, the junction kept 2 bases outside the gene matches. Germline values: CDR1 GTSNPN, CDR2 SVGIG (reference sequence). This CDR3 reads CAWTLAGGYNEQFF. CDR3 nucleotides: TGTGCCTGGACCCTAGCGGGAGGGTACAATGAGCAGTTCTTC.

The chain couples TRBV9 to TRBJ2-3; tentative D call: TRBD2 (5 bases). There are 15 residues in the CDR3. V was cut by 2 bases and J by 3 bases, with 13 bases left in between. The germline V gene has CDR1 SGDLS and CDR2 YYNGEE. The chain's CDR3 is CASSVGLMVTDTQYF. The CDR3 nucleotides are TGTGCCAGCAGCGTCGGACTCATGGTTACAGATACGCAGTATTTT.

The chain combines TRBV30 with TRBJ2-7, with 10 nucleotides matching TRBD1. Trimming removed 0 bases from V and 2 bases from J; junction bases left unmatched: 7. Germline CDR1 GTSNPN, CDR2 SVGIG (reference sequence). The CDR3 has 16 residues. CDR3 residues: CAWSVLRTGGPYEQYF. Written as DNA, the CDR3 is TGTGCCTGGAGTGTACTCAGGACAGGGGGACCCTACGAGCAGTACTTC.

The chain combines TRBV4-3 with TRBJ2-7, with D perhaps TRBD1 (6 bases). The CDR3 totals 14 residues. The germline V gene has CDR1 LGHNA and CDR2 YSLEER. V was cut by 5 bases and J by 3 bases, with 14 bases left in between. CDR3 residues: CASSNRVWGYEQYF. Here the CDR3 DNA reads TGCGCCAGCAGCAACAGGGTTTGGGGCTACGAGCAGTACTTC.

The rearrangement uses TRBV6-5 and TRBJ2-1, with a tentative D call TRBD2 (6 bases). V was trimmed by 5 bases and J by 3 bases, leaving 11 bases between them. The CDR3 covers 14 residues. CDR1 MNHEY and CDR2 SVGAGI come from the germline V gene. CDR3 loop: CASSTPGVYNEQFF. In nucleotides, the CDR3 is TGTGCCAGCAGTACACCGGGGGTCTACAATGAGCAGTTCTTC.

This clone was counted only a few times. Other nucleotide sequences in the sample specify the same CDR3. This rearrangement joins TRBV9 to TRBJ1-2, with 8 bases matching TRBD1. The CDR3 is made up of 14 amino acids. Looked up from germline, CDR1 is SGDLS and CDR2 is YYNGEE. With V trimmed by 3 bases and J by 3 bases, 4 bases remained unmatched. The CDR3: CASSAGQGDYGYTF. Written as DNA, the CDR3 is TGTGCCAGCAGCGCCGGACAGGGTGACTATGGCTACACCTTC.

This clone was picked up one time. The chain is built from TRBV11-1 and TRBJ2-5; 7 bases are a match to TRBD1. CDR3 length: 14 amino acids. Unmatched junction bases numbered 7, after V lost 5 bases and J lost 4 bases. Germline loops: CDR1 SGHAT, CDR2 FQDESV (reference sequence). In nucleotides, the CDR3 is TGTGCCAGCAGCGATGGACAGGTACGAGAGACCCAGTACTTC. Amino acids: CASSDGQVRETQYF.

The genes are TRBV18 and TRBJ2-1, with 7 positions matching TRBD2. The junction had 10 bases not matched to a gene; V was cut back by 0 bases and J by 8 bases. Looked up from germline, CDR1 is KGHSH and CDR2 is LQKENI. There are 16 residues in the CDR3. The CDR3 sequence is CASSPPAGAPLDEQFF. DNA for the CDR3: TGTGCCAGCTCACCACCGGCGGGAGCTCCCCTAGATGAGCAGTTCTTC.

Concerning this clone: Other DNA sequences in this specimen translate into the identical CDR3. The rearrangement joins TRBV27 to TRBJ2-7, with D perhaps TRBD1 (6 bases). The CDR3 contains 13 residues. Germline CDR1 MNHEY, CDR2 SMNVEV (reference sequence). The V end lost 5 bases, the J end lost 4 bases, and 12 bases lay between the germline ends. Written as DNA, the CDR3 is TGTGCCAGCAGTCCAGGACAGTCATACGAGCAGTACTTC. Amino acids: CASSPGQSYEQYF.

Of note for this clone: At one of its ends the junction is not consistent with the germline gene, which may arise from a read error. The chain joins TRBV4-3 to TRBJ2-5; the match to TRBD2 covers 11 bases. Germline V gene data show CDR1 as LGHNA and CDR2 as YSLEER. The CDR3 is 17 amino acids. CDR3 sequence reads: CASSQEVSGREQATQYF. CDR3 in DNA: TGCGCCAGCAGCCAAGAAGTTAGCGGGAGGGAACAAGCGACCCAGTACTTC.

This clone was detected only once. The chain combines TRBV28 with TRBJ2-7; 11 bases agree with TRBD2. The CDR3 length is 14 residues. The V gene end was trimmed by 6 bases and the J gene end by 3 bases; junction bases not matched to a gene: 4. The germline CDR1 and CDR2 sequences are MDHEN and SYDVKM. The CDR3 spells CASRLAGELYEQYF. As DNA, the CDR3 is TGTGCCAGCAGACTAGCGGGGGAGCTCTACGAGCAGTACTTC.

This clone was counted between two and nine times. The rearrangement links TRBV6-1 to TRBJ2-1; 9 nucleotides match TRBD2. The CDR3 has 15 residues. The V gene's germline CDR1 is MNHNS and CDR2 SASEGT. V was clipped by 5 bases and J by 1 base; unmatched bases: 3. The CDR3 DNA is TGTGCCAGCAGTCGTACTAGCGGGTCCTACAATGAGCAGTTCTTC. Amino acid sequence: CASSRTSGSYNEQFF.